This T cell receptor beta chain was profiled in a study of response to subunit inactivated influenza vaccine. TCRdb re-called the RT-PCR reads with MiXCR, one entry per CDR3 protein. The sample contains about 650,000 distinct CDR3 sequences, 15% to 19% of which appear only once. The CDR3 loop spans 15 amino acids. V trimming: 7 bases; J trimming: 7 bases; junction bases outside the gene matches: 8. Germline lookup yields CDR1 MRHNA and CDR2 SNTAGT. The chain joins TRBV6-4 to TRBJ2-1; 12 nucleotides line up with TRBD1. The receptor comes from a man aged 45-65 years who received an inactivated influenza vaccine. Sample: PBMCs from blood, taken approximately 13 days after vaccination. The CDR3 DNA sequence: TGTGCCAGCACCCCGGGGACAGGGGGCAAGAATGAGCAGTTCTTC. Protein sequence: CASTPGTGGKNEQFF.